Listed below are T cell receptor beta chains from one sample, sequenced in a study of blood T cell repertoires in COVID-19. The table came from immunoSEQ multiplex PCR; TCRdb's copy has only in-frame clones and leaves some out. Seen here are some 280,000 clones, approximately 91% observed once, and the top ten hold approximately 13%. The material sequenced was peripheral blood. The receptors come from a woman aged 55-75 years with acute or convalescent COVID-19. Each CDR3 is given with its conserved first and last residue. The D gene is left open where the match is weak. A clone size is listed for some rows: how often the clone was seen (once, few, many), or a class if it is expanded.

>.|.|TRBJ1-1|13|TRBV11-2
CASSLSGVGEAFF
TGTGCCAGCAGCTTATCAGGGGTGGGTGAAGCTTTCTTT
>TRBD1|.|TRBJ1-4|15|TRBV6-1
CASSETGRFNEKLFF
TGTGCCAGCAGTGAGACAGGGAGGTTTAATGAAAAACTGTTTTTT
>TRBD1|.|TRBJ1-2|13|TRBV27
CASSLGQNYGYTF
TGTGCCAGCAGTTTGGGACAGAACTATGGCTACACCTTC
>.|.|TRBJ1-3|16|TRBV18
CASSPGQPPSGNTIYF
TGTGCCAGCTCACCCGGACAGCCCCCCTCTGGAAACACCATATATTTT
>TRBD1|.|TRBJ2-5|14|TRBV7-8
CASSPRDSQETQYF
TGTGCCAGCAGCCCCAGGGACAGTCAAGAGACCCAGTACTTC
>.|.|TRBJ1-2|13|TRBV12-3/TRBV12-4
CAIPTSRGDGYTF
TGTGCCATTCCTACTTCGCGGGGCGATGGCTACACCTTC
>.|.|TRBJ1-1|15|TRBV6-2/TRBV6-3
CASSYRGGPNTEAFF
TGTGCCAGCAGTTACCGCGGAGGGCCGAACACTGAAGCTTTCTTT
>.|once|TRBJ1-2|14|TRBV12-5
CASGLAQANYGYTF
TGTGCTAGTGGTTTGGCACAAGCTAACTATGGCTACACCTTC
>.|.|TRBJ1-1|12|TRBV3-1/TRBV3-2
CASSQGQLEAFF
TGTGCCAGCAGCCAGGGGCAGCTAGAAGCTTTCTTT
>.|.|TRBJ1-1|14|TRBV5-6
CASSSREIEFEAFF
TGTGCCAGCAGCTCCCGGGAAATCGAGTTTGAAGCTTTCTTT
>.|.|TRBJ1-4|15|TRBV5-1
CASSSAGGGDEKLFF
TGCGCCAGCAGCTCGGCGGGGGGTGGGGATGAAAAACTGTTTTTT
>.|.|TRBJ1-5|15|TRBV7-9
CASSATGVQGQPQHF
TGTGCCAGCAGCGCCACCGGGGTTCAAGGGCAGCCCCAGCATTTT
>.|.|TRBJ1-1|14|TRBV6-5
CASTVLMGGTEAFF
TGTGCCAGCACCGTACTCATGGGAGGAACTGAAGCTTTCTTT
>TRBD1|.|TRBJ1-2|16|TRBV27
CASSPAQGRSNYGYTF
TGTGCCAGCAGCCCCGCACAGGGGAGGTCTAACTATGGCTACACCTTC
>.|.|TRBJ2-2|15|TRBV9
CASSVDSINTGELFF
TGTGCCAGCAGCGTCGACAGCATTAACACCGGGGAGCTGTTTTTT
>TRBD2|.|TRBJ2-5|15|TRBV7-8
CASSLPSGGQETQYF
TGTGCCAGCAGCTTGCCTAGCGGGGGCCAAGAGACCCAGTACTTC
>.|.|TRBJ2-7|14|TRBV4-1
CASSQLPLPGEQYF
TGCGCCAGCAGCCAACTCCCGCTTCCGGGCGAGCAGTACTTC
>TRBD1|.|TRBJ1-1|14|TRBV7-3
CASSLQGVNTEAFF
TGTGCCAGCAGCCTTCAGGGGGTGAACACTGAAGCTTTCTTT
>.|.|TRBJ1-2|14|TRBV15
CATNPTGGNYGYTF
TGTGCCACCAACCCGACAGGAGGAAACTATGGCTACACCTTC
>TRBD2|.|TRBJ2-2|18|TRBV7-2
CASSWRLAGGSNTGELFF
TGTGCCAGCAGCTGGCGACTAGCGGGGGGGTCGAACACCGGGGAGCTGTTTTTT
>TRBD1|.|TRBJ2-7|17|TRBV6-1
CASSVVPPGQGLGEQYF
TGTGCCAGCAGTGTGGTTCCCCCGGGACAGGGATTGGGGGAGCAGTACTTC
>.|.|TRBJ1-3|17|TRBV5-1
CASSFGGTLSSGNTIYF
TGCGCCAGCAGCTTTGGGGGGACTCTTAGCTCTGGAAACACCATATATTTT
>.|.|TRBJ1-2|15|TRBV14
CASSHSRPGDYGYTF
TGTGCCAGCAGCCACTCTCGTCCAGGTGACTATGGCTACACCTTC
>.|once|TRBJ1-5|15|TRBV9
CASNPWGLSNQPQHF
TGTGCCAGCAACCCCTGGGGACTTAGCAATCAGCCCCAGCATTTT
>.|.|TRBJ1-5|12|TRBV7-9
CASSSPGQPQHF
TGTGCCAGCAGCTCTCCGGGTCAGCCCCAGCATTTT
>TRBD2|.|TRBJ2-2|19|TRBV30
CAWSVLASGRDVATGELFF
TGTGCCTGGAGTGTACTGGCTAGCGGGAGGGACGTCGCCACCGGGGAGCTGTTTTTT
>.|many|TRBJ2-1|15|TRBV6-5
CASSYDSDEINEQFF
TGTGCCAGCAGTTACGATAGCGACGAAATCAATGAGCAGTTCTTC
>TRBD1|.|TRBJ1-1|14|TRBV9
CASSVAGTDTEAFF
TGTGCCAGCAGCGTAGCCGGGACAGACACTGAAGCTTTCTTT
>TRBD1|.|TRBJ1-6|16|TRBV5-1
CASSLGPGQNNSPLHF
TGCGCCAGCAGCTTGGGACCGGGACAGAACAATTCACCCCTCCACTTT
>.|.|TRBJ2-5|14|TRBV6-2/TRBV6-3
CASSRFNGVGTQYF
TGTGCCAGCAGCCGCTTCAACGGGGTTGGGACCCAGTACTTC
>.|.|TRBJ1-5|13|TRBV18
CASSRDSNQPQHF
TGTGCCAGCTCACGAGATAGCAATCAGCCCCAGCATTTT
>TRBD2|.|TRBJ2-4|17|TRBV7-8
CASSLRTSVRAKNIQYF
TGTGCCAGCAGCTTACGGACTAGCGTGCGAGCCAAAAACATTCAGTACTTC
>.|.|TRBJ2-2|14|TRBV11-2
CASSSGSGTGELFF
TGTGCCAGCAGCTCCGGGAGCGGGACCGGGGAGCTGTTTTTT
>.|.|TRBJ1-3|14|TRBV25-1
CASSEFRQGNTIYF
TGTGCCAGCAGTGAATTCAGGCAGGGAAACACCATATATTTT
>.|.|TRBJ2-7|13|TRBV7-2
CASSVGNSYEQYF
TGTGCCAGCAGCGTCGGGAACTCCTACGAGCAGTACTTC
>TRBD1|.|TRBJ1-2|14|TRBV5-1
CASSLANRGYGYTF
TGCGCCAGCAGCTTGGCCAACAGGGGCTATGGCTACACCTTC
>TRBD2|.|TRBJ2-7|19|TRBV3-1/TRBV3-2
CASSQENIGGGGVPYEQYF
TGTGCCAGCAGCCAAGAGAATATTGGAGGCGGGGGGGTCCCCTACGAGCAGTACTTC
>.|.|TRBJ1-3|15|TRBV6-6
CASSPRGISGNTIYF
TGTGCCAGCAGTCCAAGAGGAATCTCTGGAAACACCATATATTTT
>.|.|TRBJ1-5|15|TRBV4-2
CASSPGDGDNQPQHF
TGTGCCAGCAGCCCAGGGGATGGGGACAATCAGCCCCAGCATTTT
>TRBD1|.|TRBJ1-1|16|TRBV7-3
CASSLRAGTGTGEAFF
TGTGCCAGCAGCTTAAGGGCCGGGACAGGGACGGGTGAAGCTTTCTTT
>TRBD1|.|TRBJ2-5|15|TRBV27
CASSLMTGHRETQYF
TGTGCCAGCAGTTTAATGACAGGGCATCGCGAGACCCAGTACTTC
>.|.|TRBJ2-3|13|TRBV27
CASSRGSTDTQYF
TGTGCCAGCAGTCGGGGGAGCACAGATACGCAGTATTTT
>.|.|TRBJ2-3|15|TRBV28
CASSLGGVSTDTQYF
TGTGCCAGCAGTTTGGGAGGAGTTAGCACAGATACGCAGTATTTT
>.|.|TRBJ2-5|12|TRBV14
CASSGLRETQYF
TGTGCCAGCAGCGGCTTGCGGGAGACCCAGTACTTC